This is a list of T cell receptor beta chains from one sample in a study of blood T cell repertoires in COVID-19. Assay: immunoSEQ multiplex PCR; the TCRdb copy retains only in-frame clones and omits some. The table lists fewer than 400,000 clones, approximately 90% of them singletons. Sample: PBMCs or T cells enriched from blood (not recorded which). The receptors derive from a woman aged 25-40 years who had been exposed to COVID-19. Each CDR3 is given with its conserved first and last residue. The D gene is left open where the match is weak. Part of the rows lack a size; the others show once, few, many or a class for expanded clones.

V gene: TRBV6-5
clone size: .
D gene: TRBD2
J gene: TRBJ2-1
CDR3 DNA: TGTGCCAGCAGTTACTCCGCGGGCGGGGGTCCCGATGAGCAGTTCTTC
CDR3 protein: CASSYSAGGGPDEQFF

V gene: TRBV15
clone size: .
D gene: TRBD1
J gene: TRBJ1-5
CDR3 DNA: TGTGCCACCAGCAGAGCCACAGGGGCCCTCCTTAATCAGCCCCAGCATTTT
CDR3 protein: CATSRATGALLNQPQHF

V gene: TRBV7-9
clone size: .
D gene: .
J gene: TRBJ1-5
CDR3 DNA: TGTGCCAGCAGCCCAGGGTGGGGAAGCCAGCCCCAGCATTTT
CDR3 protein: CASSPGWGSQPQHF

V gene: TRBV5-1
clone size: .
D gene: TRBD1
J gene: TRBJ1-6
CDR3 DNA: TGCGCCAGCAATCTAGGGGGCACTTCACCCCTCCACTTT
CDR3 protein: CASNLGGTSPLHF

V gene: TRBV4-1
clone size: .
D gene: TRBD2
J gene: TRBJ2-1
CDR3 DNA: TGCGCCAGCAGCCTTAGCGGGGGGAGGTCAAAGAGCCGGGCGCAGTTCTTC
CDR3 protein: CASSLSGGRSKSRAQFF

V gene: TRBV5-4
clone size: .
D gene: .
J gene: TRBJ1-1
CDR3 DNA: TGTGCCAGCAGCCCACGACAGCTGAACACTGAAGCTTTCTTT
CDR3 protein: CASSPRQLNTEAFF

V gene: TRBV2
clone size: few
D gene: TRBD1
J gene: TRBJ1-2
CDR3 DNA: TGTGCCAGCATGCTGGACAGGTTTAACTATGGCTACACCTTC
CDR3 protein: CASMLDRFNYGYTF

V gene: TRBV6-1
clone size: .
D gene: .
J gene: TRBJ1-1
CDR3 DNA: TGTGCCAGCAGTGAAGTAGAGGGAGGGACAGCTTTCTTT
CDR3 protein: CASSEVEGGTAFF

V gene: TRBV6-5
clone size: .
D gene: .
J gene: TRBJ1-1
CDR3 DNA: TGTGCCAGCAACCTAGAGAGAAGGACTGAAGCTTTCTTT
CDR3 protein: CASNLERRTEAFF

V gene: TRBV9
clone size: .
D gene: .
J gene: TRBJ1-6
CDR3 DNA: TGTGCCAGCAGCTATCGGACAGCTAATTCACCCCTCCACTTT
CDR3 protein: CASSYRTANSPLHF

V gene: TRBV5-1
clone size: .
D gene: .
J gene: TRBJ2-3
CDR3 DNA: TGCGCCAGCAGCTTGGGCCAACTAGGAACAGATACGCAGTATTTT
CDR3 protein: CASSLGQLGTDTQYF

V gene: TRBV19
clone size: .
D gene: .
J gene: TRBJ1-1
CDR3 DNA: TGTGCCAGTACCATGGGAGTTTTTGAAGCTTTCTTT
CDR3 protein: CASTMGVFEAFF

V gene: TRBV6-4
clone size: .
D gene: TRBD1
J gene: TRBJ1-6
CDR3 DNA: TGTGCCAGCAGTGATATCTCGGGACAGGGAGCACCCCTCCACTTT
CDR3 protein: CASSDISGQGAPLHF

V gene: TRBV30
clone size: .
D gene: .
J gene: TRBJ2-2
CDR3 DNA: TGTGCCTGGAGTAGGGGTGTAACCGGGGAGCTGTTTTTT
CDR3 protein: CAWSRGVTGELFF

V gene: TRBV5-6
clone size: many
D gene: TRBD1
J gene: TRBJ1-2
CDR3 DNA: TGTGCCAGCAGCCCACAGGGGGTTGGCTACACCTTC
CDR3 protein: CASSPQGVGYTF

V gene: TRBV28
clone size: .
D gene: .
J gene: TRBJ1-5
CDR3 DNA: TGTGCCAGCAGTCCCGGGGGGCCCCAGCATTTT
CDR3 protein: CASSPGGPQHF

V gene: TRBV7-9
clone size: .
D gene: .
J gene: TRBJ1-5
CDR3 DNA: TGTGCCAGCAGCTCGGGGAACAATCAGCCCCAGCATTTT
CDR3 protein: CASSSGNNQPQHF

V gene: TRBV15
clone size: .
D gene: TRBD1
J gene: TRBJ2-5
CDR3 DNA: TGTGCCACCAGCAGACTAGGGACAGGGGGCAGGGATACCAGGGAGACCCAGTACTTC
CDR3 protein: CATSRLGTGGRDTRETQYF

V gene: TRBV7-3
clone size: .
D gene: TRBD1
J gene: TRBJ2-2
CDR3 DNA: TGTGCCAGCAGCTTCTGGACAGGGGGCACCGGGGAGCTGTTTTTT
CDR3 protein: CASSFWTGGTGELFF

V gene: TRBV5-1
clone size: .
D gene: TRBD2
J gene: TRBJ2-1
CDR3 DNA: TGCGCCAGCAGCTTGGAGCTAGCGGGGGAGCAGTTCTTC
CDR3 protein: CASSLELAGEQFF